The rows below give T cell receptor beta chains drawn from one sample of a study of OX40 agonist ivuxolimab in advanced cancers. TCRdb's copy holds only in-frame clones and misses some; the assay was immunoSEQ multiplex PCR. The sample holds roughly 76,000 clones, more than 75% seen once. The sample in question was CD4+ or CD8+ T cells sorted from blood, obtained in a trial of the OX40 agonist ivuxolimab. The receptors here all came from an adult with an advanced solid tumor such as melanoma, head and neck, liver or kidney cancer. CDR3s include the opening cysteine and the closing phenylalanine or tryptophan. Fields, in order: V gene, D gene, clone size, J gene, CDR3 DNA, CDR3 protein. A D gene is named only where the DNA matches it firmly. Rows give clone size only sometimes, using once, few, many, or a class for an expanded clone.

>TRBV5-1|TRBD1|NA|TRBJ2-7
TGCGCCAGCAGCGTCCCCCAGGGGGAAGTTACCGAGCAGTACTTC
CASSVPQGEVTEQYF
>TRBV7-9|TRBD1|NA|TRBJ1-6
TGTGCCAGCAGCTGGAACGACAGGGGGAACTCACCCCTCCACTTT
CASSWNDRGNSPLHF
>TRBV6-5|NA|NA|TRBJ2-3
TGTGCCAGCAGAACAGGGACCACAGATACGCAGTATTTT
CASRTGTTDTQYF
>TRBV2|TRBD1|few|TRBJ1-6
TGTGCCAGCAGTGAAGGGACAGGGGAATCACCCCTCCACTTT
CASSEGTGESPLHF
>TRBV7-2|NA|NA|TRBJ1-1
TGTGCCAGCAGCCGACGGTCGGGGAGCACTGAAGCTTTCTTT
CASSRRSGSTEAFF
>TRBV28|NA|NA|TRBJ1-1
TGTGCCAGCAGTTTGGCGGACCTCCGGGCCATGAACACTGAAGCTTTCTTT
CASSLADLRAMNTEAFF
>TRBV4-2|TRBD1|once|TRBJ2-3
TGTGCCAGCAGCCAAAGGGGGCCGGGCACAGATACGCAGTATTTT
CASSQRGPGTDTQYF
>TRBV5-1|TRBD1|NA|TRBJ2-5
TGCGCCAGCAGCCCACAGGGGTCGTACCAAGAGACCCAGTACTTC
CASSPQGSYQETQYF
>TRBV7-9|TRBD2|NA|TRBJ2-3
TGTGCCAGCAGCTTTACTAGCGCTGCAGATACGCAGTATTTT
CASSFTSAADTQYF
>TRBV29-1|TRBD2|NA|TRBJ2-1
TGCAGCGTTGAGCTAGCGGGGGGCCCCTTAGGCAATGAGCAGTTCTTC
CSVELAGGPLGNEQFF
>TRBV2|NA|once|TRBJ2-5
TGTGCCAGCAGCGGGGCCCGTGGGGGGGAGACCCAGTACTTC
CASSGARGGETQYF
>TRBV14|NA|NA|TRBJ2-2
TGTGCCAGCAGCCAGAGGGTGTCGACCGGGGAGCTGTTTTTT
CASSQRVSTGELFF